A single sample gave rise to the 25 T cell receptor beta chains below, sequenced in a study of T-cell reconstitution after alpha-beta-depleted transplantation in children. Unique molecular identifiers featured in how the TCRbeta library was prepared. In TCRdb, the PCR reads were re-called with MiXCR into one record per CDR3 protein. The repertoire holds about 500,000 distinct CDR3 sequences, with 32% as singletons. The sequenced sample was PBMCs from the stem cell graft donor, obtained from the stem cell graft. All receptors derive from a human donor who donated a stem cell graft to a child with aplastic anemia.

CDR3 nucleotides: TGCAGTGCCAACGAACTAGCGCTCGGTAGCACAGATACGCAGTATTTT. Its translation is CSANELALGSTDTQYF. The V call is TRBV20-1, the J call TRBJ2-3; TRBD2 matches 7 bases. Germline assignment: CDR1 DFQATT and CDR2 SNEGSKA (reference sequence). V gave up 6 bases and J gave up 0 bases; unmatched junction bases: 12. The CDR3 spans 16 residues.

This clonotype has just a few counts. The chain has TRBV9 and TRBJ2-5; tentative D call: TRBD1 (6 bases). The V and J ends lost 0 bases and 5 bases respectively, with 14 bases between them. The CDR3 is 15 amino acids. Per germline, CDR1 SGDLS and CDR2 YYNGEE. Here the CDR3 reads CASSVASTGKETQYF. Written as DNA, the CDR3 is TGTGCCAGCAGCGTAGCTTCAACAGGGAAGGAGACCCAGTACTTC.

This clonotype was observed a handful of times. The genes are TRBV12-3 or TRBV12-4 and TRBJ2-3; maybe TRBD1 (6 bases). The germline V and J ends were trimmed by 5 bases and 0 bases, with 15 bases remaining between them. The CDR3 is 16 amino acids. CDR3 bases: TGTGCCAGCAGTCCCCAGGACAGATTGAGCACAGATACGCAGTATTTT. The encoded protein is CASSPQDRLSTDTQYF.

This sequence joins TRBV12-3 or TRBV12-4 and TRBJ1-1; TRBD1 matches at 10 bases. The CDR3 totals 14 residues. The V and J ends lost 7 bases and 4 bases, in that order; junction bases with no gene match: 6. As DNA, the CDR3 is TGTGCCAGCATTCGGACAGGGGGAGGCACTGAAGCTTTCTTT. Its protein is CASIRTGGGTEAFF.

A few counts support this clonotype. The rearrangement uses TRBV5-1 and TRBJ2-1; unclear D gene. Trimming cost V 4 bases and J 0 bases, with 14 bases left between them. Germline lookup yields CDR1 SGHRS and CDR2 YFSETQ. The CDR3 spans 16 residues. The CDR3 here is CASSPLAPSSYNEQFF. In nucleotides, the CDR3 is TGCGCCAGCAGCCCGTTGGCGCCTAGCTCCTACAATGAGCAGTTCTTC.

The rearrangement joins TRBV11-3 to TRBJ2-3, with D tentatively TRBD2 (6 bases). The CDR3 contains 13 residues. The ends were cut back, 1 base at V and 12 bases at J, with 14 bases in the middle. Germline loops: CDR1 SGHNT, CDR2 YENEEA. CDR3 DNA sequence: TGTGCCAGCAGCTTAGGACTACTGGACTACCAGTATTTT. This translates into CASSLGLLDYQYF.

This clonotype has just a few counts. The J gene is TRBJ2-5, the V gene TRBV29-1; perhaps D is TRBD1 or TRBD2 (5 bases each). The CDR3 length is 13 residues. Looked up from germline, CDR1 is SQVTM and CDR2 is ANQGSEA. Trimming pared 5 bases from V and 0 bases from J, leaving 10 bases between. The CDR3 loop is CSVPGRNQETQYF. For the CDR3, the DNA is TGCAGCGTTCCGGGACGGAACCAAGAGACCCAGTACTTC.

This clonotype was counted only a few times. The chain employs TRBV25-1 and TRBJ2-7, with D hard to call. CDR1 and CDR2 from the germline V gene are MGHDK and SYGVNS. CDR3 length: 11 residues. V shed 3 bases and J shed 2 bases, with 2 bases lying between them. The CDR3: CASSDTYEQYV. The DNA for the CDR3 is TGTGCCAGCAGTGACACCTACGAGCAGTACGTC.

This clonotype was picked up a small number of times. V gene TRBV5-1 combines with J gene TRBJ1-1, with 7 bases aligning to TRBD1. The CDR3 runs 13 residues. Trimming cost V 4 bases and J 3 bases; bases outside gene matches: 3. Germline values: CDR1 SGHRS, CDR2 YFSETQ. Here the CDR3 reads CASSADRDTEAFF. CDR3 bases: TGCGCCAGCAGCGCCGACAGGGACACTGAAGCTTTCTTT.

There are many counts of this clonotype. This CDR3 reads CASSQLGTANNEQFF. Written as DNA, the CDR3 is TGTGCCAGCAGCCAACTCGGGACAGCTAACAATGAGCAGTTCTTC. The gene calls are TRBV7-6 and TRBJ2-1, with 7 nucleotides matching TRBD1. This CDR3 contains 15 residues. V shed 5 bases, J shed 5 bases, and the junction held 9 bases outside the gene matches. The germline V gene has CDR1 SGHVS and CDR2 FNYEAQ.

The rearrangement uses TRBV10-1 and TRBJ2-5; D unclear. CDR1 is WNHNN, CDR2 SYGVQD, per germline (reference sequence). V gave up 6 bases and J gave up 4 bases, with 3 bases separating them. The CDR3 runs 10 residues. CDR3 residues: CASRPETQYF. In DNA, the CDR3 is TGCGCCAGCAGACCAGAGACCCAGTACTTC.

The V call is TRBV6-2 or TRBV6-3, the J call TRBJ2-1; 9 nucleotides match TRBD2. The CDR3 spans 15 residues. The V segment lost 1 base and the J segment 8 bases; nucleotides outside the gene matches: 6. Germline loops: CDR1 MNHEY, CDR2 SVGEGT. CDR3: CASSYYAGGLDEQFF. The CDR3 nucleotides are TGTGCCAGCAGTTACTACGCGGGAGGGTTAGATGAGCAGTTCTTC.

This clonotype came up a few times. For the CDR3, the DNA is TGTGCCAGCAGCTTAGAAGGTCCAGGGTGGGAGACCCAGTACTTC. The encoded protein is CASSLEGPGWETQYF. V usage is TRBV7-2 and J usage is TRBJ2-5; a possible D gene is TRBD1 (5 bases). The CDR3 is 15 residues long. Trimming removed 1 base from V and 5 bases from J, with 14 bases in between. From germline, CDR1 is SGHTA and CDR2 FQGNSA.

This clonotype was detected only a few times. The V call is TRBV7-8, the J call TRBJ2-1, with 10 bases matching TRBD2. The CDR3 extends over 16 amino acids. Germline trimming cut 7 bases from V and 9 bases from J; bases unmatched to any gene: 15. Germline V gene lookup returns CDR1 SGHVS and CDR2 FQNEAQ. The CDR3 DNA follows: TGTGCCAGCAACTTTCAGCTAGCGGGAGTCTGGTTTGAGCAGTTCTTC. This codes for CASNFQLAGVWFEQFF.

This clonotype has a handful of counts. V gene TRBV20-1 combines with J gene TRBJ2-1; D uncertain. The CDR3 covers 15 residues. Trimming removed 5 bases from V and 7 bases from J, with 21 bases in between. In germline, CDR1 is DFQATT, CDR2 SNEGSKA (reference sequence). DNA for the CDR3: TGCAGTGCTTCGCCGAGTGGGTTTTTTAGGAATGAGCAGTTCTTC. Amino acids: CSASPSGFFRNEQFF.

This CDR3 is CASSWDTQYF. The CDR3 bases are TGTGCCAGCAGTTGGGATACGCAGTATTTT. The chain carries TRBV28 and TRBJ2-3; D gene uncertain. The ends were cut back, 4 bases at V and 6 bases at J, with 2 bases in the middle. CDR1 and CDR2 (germline): MDHEN, SYDVKM. The CDR3 extends over 10 amino acids.

The chain recombines TRBV7-9 with TRBJ1-1, with D hard to call. The V end lost 1 base, the J end lost 1 base, and 19 bases lay between the germline ends. CDR3 size: 18 residues. The germline V gene has CDR1 SEHNR and CDR2 FQNEAQ (reference sequence). CDR3 in amino acids: CASSLVSSGSRQNTEAFF. The CDR3 bases are TGTGCCAGCAGCTTAGTGTCCTCTGGGTCGAGGCAGAACACTGAAGCTTTCTTT.

This clonotype was counted between two and nine times. The chain is built from TRBV12-5 and TRBJ1-1; 7 bases agree with TRBD1. The length of the CDR3 is 19 residues. V lost 0 bases and J lost 0; bases outside the gene matches: 13. From germline, CDR1 is LGHNT and CDR2 FRNRAP. As DNA, the CDR3 is TGTGCTAGTGGTTTGGTAAGGACGGGACAGAGAACCATGAACACTGAAGCTTTCTTT. Translating it yields CASGLVRTGQRTMNTEAFF. Full variable domain (remainder filled in from reference TRBV12-5 and TRBJ1-1): DARVTQTPRHKVTEMGQEVTMRCQPILGHNTVFWYRQTMMQGLELLAYFRNRAPLDDSGMPKDRFSAEMPDATLATLKIQPSEPRDSAVYFCASGLVRTGQRTMNTEAFFGQGTRLTVV.

This sequence joins TRBV12-3 or TRBV12-4 and TRBJ1-2; perhaps TRBD1 as D (6 bases). The CDR3 is 15 amino acids. Trimming cost V 6 bases and J 4 bases, with 18 bases left between them. DNA of the CDR3: TGTGCCAGCAGCATCTCTAGGGGGGGCGGCTATGGCTACACCTTC. Translating gives CASSISRGGGYGYTF.

This clonotype was picked up a small number of times. This chain links TRBV29-1 with TRBJ2-7; D gene uncertain. Germline V gene data show CDR1 as SQVTM and CDR2 as ANQGSEA. The germline V and J ends were trimmed by 7 bases and 7 bases, with 17 bases remaining between them. The CDR3 has 12 amino acids. The CDR3 reads CSGRDWAGEQYF. The CDR3 DNA follows: TGCAGCGGACGCGACTGGGCTGGGGAGCAGTACTTC.

This clonotype was counted between two and nine times. The chain joins TRBV7-2 to TRBJ2-3, with a tentative D call TRBD2 (6 bases). Looked up from germline, CDR1 is SGHTA and CDR2 is FQGNSA. V gave up 6 bases and J gave up 0 bases, with 16 bases separating them. CDR3 length: 16 residues. CDR3 sequence (DNA): TGTGCCAGCAGGTTTGAACCGGGACTTAGCACAGATACGCAGTATTTT. Protein product: CASRFEPGLSTDTQYF. The complete variable domain, with remaining parts taken from reference TRBV7-2 and TRBJ2-3, reads GAGVSQSPSNKVTEKGKDVELRCDPISGHTALYWYRQSLGQGLEFLIYFQGNSAPDKSGLPSDRFSAERTGGSVSTLTIQRTQQEDSAVYLCASRFEPGLSTDTQYFGPGTRLTVL.

V gene TRBV29-1 combines with J gene TRBJ1-1, with TRBD1 matching 7 bases. V shed 3 bases and J 6 bases; nucleotides not matched to a gene: 4. The CDR3 is 12 residues long. Germline-derived CDR1 and CDR2 are SQVTM and ANQGSEA. The CDR3 DNA follows: TGCAGCGTTGAGACAGGGACGGCTGAAGCTTTCTTT. It encodes CSVETGTAEAFF.

This chain joins TRBV12-2 and TRBJ1-6. TRBV12-2 is flagged as a pseudogene. The CDR3 sequence is 13 residues long. The CDR3 loop is CASRFVNNSPLHF. CDR3 DNA: TGTGCAAGTCGCTTCGTCAATAATTCACCCCTCCACTTT.

This clonotype was seen only a few times. The rearrangement joins TRBV6-5 to TRBJ2-5; D is unresolved. The ends were cut back, 2 bases at V and 1 base at J, with 14 bases in the middle. CDR1 is MNHEY, CDR2 SVGAGI, per germline. The CDR3 contains 16 residues. The CDR3 DNA reads as TGTGCCAGCAGTTACCGTCCCCCGGTTATCCAAGAGACCCAGTACTTC. Encoded protein: CASSYRPPVIQETQYF.

This chain connects TRBV6-1 to TRBJ2-7; D is ambiguous. Germline assignment: CDR1 MNHNS and CDR2 SASEGT. The CDR3 runs 13 residues. Trimming cost V 6 bases and J 4 bases, with 13 bases left between them. CDR3 region: CASSPSVVYEQYV. The CDR3 DNA reads TGTGCCAGCAGCCCGTCAGTGGTGTACGAGCAGTACGTC.